This T cell receptor (beta chain) was sequenced in a study of identical twins. TCRdb reprocessed the 5' RACE reads with MiXCR, giving one entry per CDR3 protein. Among hundreds of thousands of distinct CDR3 sequences, around 9.6% were seen once, and the ten largest hold 5% to 6%. Trimming took 2 bases from V and 7 from J; bases not matched to a gene: 11. Germline V gene lookup returns CDR1 MNHEY and CDR2 SVGAGI. This CDR3 has 16 amino acids. This receptor was obtained from a woman aged 18 to 35 in good health. Sequencing input: memory (CD45RO+) T cells sorted from blood. V usage is TRBV6-5 and J usage is TRBJ1-2; 9 bases map to TRBD1. In DNA, the CDR3 is TGTGCCAGCAGTTACAGTGAGCCGGGACAGGGCTCTGGCTACACCTTC. Amino acids: CASSYSEPGQGSGYTF.